These 2 T cell receptor beta chains were sequenced from one sample in a study of neoadjuvant nivolumab and ipilimumab in lung cancer. Measured with immunoSEQ multiplex PCR; TCRdb has only the in-frame clones, and not every one. The sample gives about 18,000 clones, more than 65% of which show up once; approximately 6.4% is in the top ten. The sequences come from tumor tissue, collected after neoadjuvant nivolumab, alone or with ipilimumab, at or shortly before surgery. The receptors derive from an adult with non-small cell lung cancer.

In this sample, this clone turned up a few times. The chain is built from TRBV5-8 and TRBJ1-1; D is perhaps TRBD1 (5 bases). Germline V CDR1 and CDR2: SGHTS, YDEGEE. The CDR3 loop spans 17 amino acids. The V gene lost 2 bases and the J gene lost 3 bases, with 20 bases spanning the gap. CDR3 sequence reads: CASSFSFSVGEDTEAFF. The CDR3 DNA reads TGTGCCAGCAGCTTTAGCTTTAGCGTGGGGGAGGACACTGAAGCTTTCTTT. The full variable domain, completed using reference TRBV5-8 and TRBJ1-1, is EAGVTQSPTHLIKTRGQQATLRCSPISGHTSVYWYQQALGLGLQFLLWYDEGEERNRGNFPPRFSGRQFPNYSSELNVNALELEDSALYLCASSFSFSVGEDTEAFFGQGTRLTVV.

V is TRBV30 and J is TRBJ1-5, with 10 bases aligning to TRBD1. The V and J ends lost 3 bases and 6 bases, in that order; junction bases with no gene match: 5. Per the germline V gene, CDR1 is GTSNPN and CDR2 is SVGIG (reference sequence). The CDR3 consists of 14 residues. The CDR3 reads CAWSGTGDGQPQHF. Here the CDR3 DNA reads TGTGCCTGGAGCGGGACAGGGGATGGTCAGCCCCAGCATTTT.